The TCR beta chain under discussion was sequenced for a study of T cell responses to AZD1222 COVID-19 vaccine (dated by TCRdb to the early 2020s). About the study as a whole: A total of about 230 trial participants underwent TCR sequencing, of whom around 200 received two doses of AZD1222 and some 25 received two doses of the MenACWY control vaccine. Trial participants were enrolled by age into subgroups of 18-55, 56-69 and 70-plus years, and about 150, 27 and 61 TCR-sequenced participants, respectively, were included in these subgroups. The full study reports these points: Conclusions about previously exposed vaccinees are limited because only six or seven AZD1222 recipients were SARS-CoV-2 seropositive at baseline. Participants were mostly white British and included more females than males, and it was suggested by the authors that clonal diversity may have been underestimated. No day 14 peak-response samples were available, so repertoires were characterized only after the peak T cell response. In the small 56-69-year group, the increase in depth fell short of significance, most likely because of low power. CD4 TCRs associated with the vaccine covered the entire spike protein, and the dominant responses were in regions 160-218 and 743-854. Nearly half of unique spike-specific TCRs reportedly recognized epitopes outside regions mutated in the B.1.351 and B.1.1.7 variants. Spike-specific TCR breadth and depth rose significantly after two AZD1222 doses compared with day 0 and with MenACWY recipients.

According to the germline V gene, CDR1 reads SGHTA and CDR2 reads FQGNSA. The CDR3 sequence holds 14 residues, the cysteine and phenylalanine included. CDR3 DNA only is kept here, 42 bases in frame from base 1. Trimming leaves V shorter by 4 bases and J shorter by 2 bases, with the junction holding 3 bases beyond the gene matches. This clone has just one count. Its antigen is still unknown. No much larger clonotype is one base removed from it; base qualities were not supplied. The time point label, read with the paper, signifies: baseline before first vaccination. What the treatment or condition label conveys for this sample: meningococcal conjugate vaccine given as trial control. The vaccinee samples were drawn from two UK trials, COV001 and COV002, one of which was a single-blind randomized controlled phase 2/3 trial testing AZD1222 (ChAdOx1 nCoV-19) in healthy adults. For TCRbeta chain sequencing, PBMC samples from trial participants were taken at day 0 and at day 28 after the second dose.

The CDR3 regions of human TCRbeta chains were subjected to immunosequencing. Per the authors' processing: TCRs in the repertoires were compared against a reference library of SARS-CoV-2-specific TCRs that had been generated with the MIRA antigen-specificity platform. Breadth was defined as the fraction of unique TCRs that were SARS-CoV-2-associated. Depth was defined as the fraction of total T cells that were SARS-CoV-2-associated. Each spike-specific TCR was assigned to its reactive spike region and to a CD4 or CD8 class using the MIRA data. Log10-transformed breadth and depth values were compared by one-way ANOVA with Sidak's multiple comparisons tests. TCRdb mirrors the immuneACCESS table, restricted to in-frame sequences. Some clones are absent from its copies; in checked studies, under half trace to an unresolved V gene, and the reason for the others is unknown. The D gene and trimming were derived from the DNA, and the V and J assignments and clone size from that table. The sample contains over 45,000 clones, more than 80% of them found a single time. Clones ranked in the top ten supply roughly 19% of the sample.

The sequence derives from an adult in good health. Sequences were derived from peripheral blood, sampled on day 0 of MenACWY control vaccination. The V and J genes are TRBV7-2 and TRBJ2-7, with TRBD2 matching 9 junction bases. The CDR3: CASSSTSGPYEQYF. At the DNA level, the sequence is TGTGCCAGCAGCTCGACTAGCGGTCCCTACGAGCAGTACTTC.